This T cell receptor (beta chain) was retrieved from a study of cytomegalovirus exposure and HLA in healthy donors. Study-wide results and caveats: Rare TCR sequences predominated, though certain public TCRs were found in many donors.

The data were produced by immunoSEQ multiplex PCR, yet TCRdb's version contains in-frame clones alone and is incomplete. The profile covers more than 300,000 clones, with roughly 85% appearing a single time and roughly 0.83% taken by the ten largest. CDR1 is SNHLY and CDR2 is FYNNEI in the germline V gene. This CDR3 is built from 14 residues. The V end lost 6 bases, the J end lost 0 bases, and 10 bases lay between the germline ends. As concerns this clone: What it binds is not known.

The chain joins TRBV2 to TRBJ2-3; tentatively, D is TRBD1 (5 bases). Sequencing input: PBMCs. The receptor was isolated from a woman aged 18-30 years in good health and CMV-seronegative. DNA for the CDR3: TGTGCCAGCAGCCAGGGAACTAGCACAGATACGCAGTATTTT. Protein: CASSQGTSTDTQYF.